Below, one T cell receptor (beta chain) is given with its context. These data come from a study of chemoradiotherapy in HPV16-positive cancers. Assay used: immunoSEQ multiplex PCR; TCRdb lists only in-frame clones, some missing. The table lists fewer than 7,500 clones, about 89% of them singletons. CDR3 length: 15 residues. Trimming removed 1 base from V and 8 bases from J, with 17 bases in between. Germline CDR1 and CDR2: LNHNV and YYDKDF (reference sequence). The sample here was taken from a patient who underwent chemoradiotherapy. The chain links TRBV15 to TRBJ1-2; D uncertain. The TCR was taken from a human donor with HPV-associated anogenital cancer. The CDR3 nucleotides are TGTGCCACCAGCAGAGTGGCAGCCTCCCCGGTAGGCTACACCTTC. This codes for CATSRVAASPVGYTF. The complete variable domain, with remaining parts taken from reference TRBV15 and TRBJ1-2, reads DAMVIQNPRYQVTQFGKPVTLSCSQTLNHNVMYWYQQKSSQAPKLLFHYYDKDFNNEADTPDNFQSRRPNTSFCFLDIRSPGLGDTAMYLCATSRVAASPVGYTFGSGTRLTVV.